The next 5 T cell receptor beta chains were all read from a single sample in a study of OX40 agonist ivuxolimab in advanced cancers. Clones were sequenced by immunoSEQ multiplex PCR, and TCRdb holds only the in-frame ones, with some missing. The sample yields about 73,000 clones, roughly 90% seen once. The sample consisted of CD4+ or CD8+ T cells sorted from blood, taken in a trial of the OX40 agonist ivuxolimab. All receptors derive from an adult with an advanced solid tumor such as melanoma, head and neck, liver or kidney cancer.

For the CDR3, the DNA is TGTGCCAGCAGTTACTCGACATACCGGGAACAAGAGACCCAGTACTTC. This translates into CASSYSTYREQETQYF. This sequence joins TRBV6-5 and TRBJ2-5; possible D gene TRBD2, 5 bases. This CDR3 is 16 amino acids long. The V gene lost 0 bases and the J gene lost 2 bases, with 13 bases spanning the gap. CDR1 and CDR2 (germline): MNHEY, SVGAGI.

The rearrangement uses TRBV5-4 and TRBJ1-5, with a tentative D call TRBD1 (5 bases). Trimming pared 1 base from V and 4 bases from J, leaving 12 bases between. CDR1 is SGHNT and CDR2 is YYREEE in the germline V gene (reference sequence). The CDR3 is 15 residues long. CDR3 nucleotides: TGTGCCAGCAGCTTGAGTCCAGGGCCTAATCAGCCCCAGCATTTT. Encoded protein: CASSLSPGPNQPQHF. Filled out from reference TRBV5-4 and TRBJ1-5, the complete variable domain reads ETGVTQSPTHLIKTRGQQVTLRCSSQSGHNTVSWYQQALGQGPQFIFQYYREEENGRGNFPPRFSGLQFPNYSSELNVNALELDDSALYLCASSLSPGPNQPQHFGDGTRLSIL.

This clone occurred once. CDR3 in amino acids: CASKKREGKTAGYTF. In nucleotides, the CDR3 is TGTGCCAGCAAAAAAAGGGAGGGGAAGACGGCCGGCTACACCTTC. This chain uses TRBV6-5 with TRBJ1-2; maybe TRBD1 (5 bases). The germline CDR1 and CDR2 sequences are MNHEY and SVGAGI. This CDR3 region has 15 residues. The V gene lost 7 bases and the J gene lost 8 bases, with 23 bases spanning the gap.

The V call is TRBV5-5, the J call TRBJ2-1; 8 bases align to TRBD1. Germline trimming cut 3 bases from V and 5 bases from J; bases unmatched to any gene: 10. This CDR3 is 16 amino acids long. Germline lookup yields CDR1 SGHKS and CDR2 YYEKEE (reference sequence). The CDR3 nucleotides are TGTGCCAGCAGCTACATGGGACAGGTTTATGACAATGAGCAGTTCTTC. Its protein is CASSYMGQVYDNEQFF. The whole variable domain, remainder taken from reference TRBV5-5 and TRBJ2-1, is DAGVTQSPTHLIKTRGQQVTLRCSPISGHKSVSWYQQVLGQGPQFIFQYYEKEERGRGNFPDRFSARQFPNYSSELNVNALLLGDSALYLCASSYMGQVYDNEQFFGPGTRLTVL.

This chain connects TRBV28 to TRBJ2-1; D possibly matches TRBD1 or TRBD2 (7 bases each). This CDR3 comprises 16 residues. Germline-derived CDR1 and CDR2 are MDHEN and SYDVKM. V was pared by 4 bases and J by 5 bases, with 18 bases between. CDR3 region: CASSWGGGQTNNEQFF. CDR3 DNA sequence: TGTGCCAGCAGTTGGGGAGGGGGACAGACCAACAATGAGCAGTTCTTC.